These T cell receptor beta chains were read from a single sample in a study of T cells after yellow fever vaccination. TCRdb recomputed calls from the 5' RACE reads with MiXCR, one row per CDR3 protein. The sample includes about 360,000 distinct CDR3 sequences, about 6% seen only once; the top ten take around 16%. Material: PBMCs, obtained 5 days after the yellow fever booster vaccination. Receptor source: a man in his thirties or forties who received the YFV17D yellow fever vaccine. Both conserved end residues are trimmed from each CDR3. The order of the fields is CDR3 protein, J gene, V gene.

cdr3_aa: ASSPPAANEQF
j_call: TRBJ2-1
v_call: TRBV7-9

cdr3_aa: ASRPGGGYEQY
j_call: TRBJ2-7
v_call: TRBV6-1

cdr3_aa: ASSPSYGNQPQH
j_call: TRBJ1-5
v_call: TRBV18

cdr3_aa: ASNGGGGNTEAF
j_call: TRBJ1-1
v_call: TRBV6-1

cdr3_aa: ASSFLLTSGSRPDTQY
j_call: TRBJ2-3
v_call: TRBV27

cdr3_aa: ASSAGSYEQY
j_call: TRBJ2-7
v_call: TRBV25-1

cdr3_aa: SASSQGGDTQY
j_call: TRBJ2-3
v_call: TRBV20-1

cdr3_aa: ASSVEADTQY
j_call: TRBJ2-3
v_call: TRBV9

cdr3_aa: ASSVLETQY
j_call: TRBJ2-5
v_call: TRBV2

cdr3_aa: AWSVRFPETQY
j_call: TRBJ2-5
v_call: TRBV30

cdr3_aa: ASSALLNTEAF
j_call: TRBJ1-1
v_call: TRBV3-1

cdr3_aa: SARDRGSVYEQY
j_call: TRBJ2-7
v_call: TRBV20-1

cdr3_aa: ASSRTSGAPYNEQF
j_call: TRBJ2-1
v_call: TRBV5-4

cdr3_aa: ASSPAPLAGLETQY
j_call: TRBJ2-5
v_call: TRBV5-1

cdr3_aa: SVRGTEAF
j_call: TRBJ1-1
v_call: TRBV29-1

cdr3_aa: CAREGLREPYNEQF
j_call: TRBJ2-1
v_call: TRBV20-1

cdr3_aa: AIRQRGLAGTSTDTQY
j_call: TRBJ2-3
v_call: TRBV10-3

cdr3_aa: ASSTSGRLGTYEQY
j_call: TRBJ2-7
v_call: TRBV12-3/TRBV12-4

cdr3_aa: ASSLESGNTGELF
j_call: TRBJ2-2
v_call: TRBV5-1

cdr3_aa: ASSAFPIRQGDGYT
j_call: TRBJ1-2
v_call: TRBV7-8

cdr3_aa: SVDGLTEDTQY
j_call: TRBJ2-3
v_call: TRBV29-1

cdr3_aa: ASSRDPTTLTDTQY
j_call: TRBJ2-3
v_call: TRBV5-1

cdr3_aa: SASSEGAYNQPQH
j_call: TRBJ1-5
v_call: TRBV20-1

cdr3_aa: ASSLFPSGAKPNEQF
j_call: TRBJ2-1
v_call: TRBV28

cdr3_aa: ASSGRRDLETQY
j_call: TRBJ2-5
v_call: TRBV7-9

cdr3_aa: ASSSSPTLTQY
j_call: TRBJ2-3
v_call: TRBV7-2

cdr3_aa: SARGSWGGPDTQY
j_call: TRBJ2-3
v_call: TRBV20-1

cdr3_aa: ACGTGGASGANVLT
j_call: TRBJ2-6
v_call: TRBV5-4

cdr3_aa: ASRRSAEKLF
j_call: TRBJ1-4
v_call: TRBV7-9

cdr3_aa: ATQGVTNEKLF
j_call: TRBJ1-4
v_call: TRBV6-1

cdr3_aa: AWSGLRETSYEQY
j_call: TRBJ2-7
v_call: TRBV30

cdr3_aa: ASSQDGTSGSQETQY
j_call: TRBJ2-5
v_call: TRBV4-2

cdr3_aa: ASSFGASFSNEQF
j_call: TRBJ2-1
v_call: TRBV12-3/TRBV12-4

cdr3_aa: ASSRTEGSHEQY
j_call: TRBJ2-7
v_call: TRBV28

cdr3_aa: ASSAVPSGPNEQF
j_call: TRBJ2-1
v_call: TRBV5-1

cdr3_aa: ASSPGLAGAEQF
j_call: TRBJ2-1
v_call: TRBV18